This entry concerns a single T cell receptor beta chain. As yet, its antigen is unknown. The data were taken from a study of shared clonotypes between healthy human individuals. Findings and limits, study-wide: The represented genetic and exposure-history diversity was limited by the small number of donors. Despite large depth, rarefaction showed incomplete sorted-subset sequencing. Among non-shared clonotypes, generation probabilities were lower than among those shared by all four donors.

Profiling relied on immunoSEQ multiplex PCR, and the TCRdb table lists in-frame clones only, not all of them. The table has around 720,000 clones, 60% to 75% seen once; the top ten hold roughly 2%. The V gene's germline CDR1 is MDHEN and CDR2 SYDVKM. Trimming removed 6 bases from V and 5 bases from J; junction bases left unmatched: 9. The CDR3 is made up of 14 amino acids. Sequencing used memory CD4+ T cells sorted from blood. Subset of the sample: CD45RA-negative fraction. V and J are TRBV28 and TRBJ2-5; 7 positions agree with TRBD1. This receptor was identified in a woman aged 30 to 39 in good health. The CDR3 is CASSVDRAQETQYF. CDR3 nucleotides: TGTGCCAGCAGCGTTGACAGGGCTCAGGAGACCCAGTACTTC. The whole variable domain, filled in from reference TRBV28 and TRBJ2-5, reads DVKVTQSSRYLVKRTGEKVFLECVQDMDHENMFWYRQDPGLGLRLIYFSYDVKMKEKGDIPEGYSVSREKKERFSLILESASTNQTSMYLCASSVDRAQETQYFGPGTRLLVL.